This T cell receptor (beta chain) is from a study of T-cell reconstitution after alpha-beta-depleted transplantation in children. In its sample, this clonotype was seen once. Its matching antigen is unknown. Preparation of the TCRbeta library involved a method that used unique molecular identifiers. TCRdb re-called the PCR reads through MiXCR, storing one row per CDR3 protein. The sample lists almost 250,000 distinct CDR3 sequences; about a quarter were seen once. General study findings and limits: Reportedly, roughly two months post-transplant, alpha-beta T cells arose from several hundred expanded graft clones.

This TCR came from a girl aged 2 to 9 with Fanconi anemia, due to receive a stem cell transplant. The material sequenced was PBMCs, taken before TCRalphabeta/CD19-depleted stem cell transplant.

The CDR3 loop is CASSYILGLAGGRPDTGELFF. The CDR3 DNA is TGTGCCAGCTCTTATATCCTGGGACTAGCGGGGGGGCGCCCCGACACCGGGGAGCTGTTTTTT. The chain carries TRBV12-3 or TRBV12-4 and TRBJ2-2, with TRBD2 matching 16 bases. V shed 8 bases and J 3 bases; nucleotides not matched to a gene: 18. The length of the CDR3 is 21 residues.